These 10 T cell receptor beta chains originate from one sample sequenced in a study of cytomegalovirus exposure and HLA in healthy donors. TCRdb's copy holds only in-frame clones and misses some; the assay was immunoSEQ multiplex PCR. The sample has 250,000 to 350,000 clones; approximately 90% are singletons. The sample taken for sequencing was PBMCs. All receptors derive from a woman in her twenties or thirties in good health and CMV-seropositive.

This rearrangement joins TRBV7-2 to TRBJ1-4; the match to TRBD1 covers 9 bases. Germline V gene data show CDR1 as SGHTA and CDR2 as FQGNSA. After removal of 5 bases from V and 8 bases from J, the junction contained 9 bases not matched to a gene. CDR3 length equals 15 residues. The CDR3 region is CASSQPGQGEEKLFF. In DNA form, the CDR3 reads TGTGCCAGCAGCCAACCGGGACAGGGCGAAGAAAAACTGTTTTTT.

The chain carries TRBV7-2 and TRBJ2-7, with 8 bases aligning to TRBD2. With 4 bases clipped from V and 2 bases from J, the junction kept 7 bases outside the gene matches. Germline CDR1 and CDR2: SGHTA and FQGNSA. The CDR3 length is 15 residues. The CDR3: CASSSQGLVAYEQYF. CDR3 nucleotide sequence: TGTGCCAGCAGCTCCCAGGGACTAGTTGCCTACGAGCAGTACTTC.

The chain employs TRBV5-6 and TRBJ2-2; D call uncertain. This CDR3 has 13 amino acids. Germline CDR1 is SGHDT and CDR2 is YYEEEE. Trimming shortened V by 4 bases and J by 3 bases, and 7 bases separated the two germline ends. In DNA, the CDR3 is TGTGCCAGCAGCGCACTGGACACCGGGGAGCTGTTTTTT. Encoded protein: CASSALDTGELFF.

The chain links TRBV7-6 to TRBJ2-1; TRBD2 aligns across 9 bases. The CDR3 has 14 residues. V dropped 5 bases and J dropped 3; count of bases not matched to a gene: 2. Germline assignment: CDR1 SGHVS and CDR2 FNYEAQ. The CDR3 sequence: CASSPSGIYNEQFF. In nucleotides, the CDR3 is TGTGCCAGCAGCCCTAGCGGGATCTACAATGAGCAGTTCTTC.

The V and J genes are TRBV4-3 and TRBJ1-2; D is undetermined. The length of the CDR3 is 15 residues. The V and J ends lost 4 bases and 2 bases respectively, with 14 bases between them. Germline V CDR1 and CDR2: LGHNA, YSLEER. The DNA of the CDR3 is TGCGCCAGCAGCCCACTCCTAAACTTCAACTATGGCTACACCTTC. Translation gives CASSPLLNFNYGYTF.

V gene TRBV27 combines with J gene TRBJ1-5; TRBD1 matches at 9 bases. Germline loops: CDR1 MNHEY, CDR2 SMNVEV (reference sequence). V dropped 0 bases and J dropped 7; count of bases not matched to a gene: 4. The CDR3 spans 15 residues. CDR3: CASSLSNRGRQPQHF. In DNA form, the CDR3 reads TGTGCCAGCAGTTTATCGAACAGGGGGCGACAGCCCCAGCATTTT.

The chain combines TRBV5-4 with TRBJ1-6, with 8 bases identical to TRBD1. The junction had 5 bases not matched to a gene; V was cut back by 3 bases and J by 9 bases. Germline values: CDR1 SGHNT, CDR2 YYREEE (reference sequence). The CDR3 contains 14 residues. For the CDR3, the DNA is TGTGCCAGCAGCTCCCAGGGGGCCGGTTCACCCCTCCACTTT. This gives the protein CASSSQGAGSPLHF.

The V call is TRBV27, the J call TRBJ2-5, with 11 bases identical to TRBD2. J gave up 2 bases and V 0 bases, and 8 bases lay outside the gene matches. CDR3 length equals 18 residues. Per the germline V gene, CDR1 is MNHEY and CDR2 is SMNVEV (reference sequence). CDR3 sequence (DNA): TGTGCCAGCAGTTTATCGCGGCTAGCGGGGGGAGCACAAGAGACCCAGTACTTC. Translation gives CASSLSRLAGGAQETQYF.

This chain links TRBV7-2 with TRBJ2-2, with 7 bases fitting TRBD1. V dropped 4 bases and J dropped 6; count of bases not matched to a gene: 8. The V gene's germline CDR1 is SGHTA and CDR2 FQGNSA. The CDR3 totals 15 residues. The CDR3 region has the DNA TGTGCCAGCAGCTCCACAGGGGTTTGGGCCGGGGAGCTGTTTTTT. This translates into CASSSTGVWAGELFF.

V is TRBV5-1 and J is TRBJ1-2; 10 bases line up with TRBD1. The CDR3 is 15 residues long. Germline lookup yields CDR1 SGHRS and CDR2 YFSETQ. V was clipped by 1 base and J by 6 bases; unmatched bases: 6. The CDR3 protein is CASSLTGTGEDGYTF. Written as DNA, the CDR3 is TGCGCCAGCAGCTTGACCGGGACAGGGGAAGATGGCTACACCTTC.